Shown below are 5 T cell receptor beta chains from a single sample sequenced in a study of blood T cell repertoires in COVID-19. The table came from immunoSEQ multiplex PCR; TCRdb's copy has only in-frame clones and leaves some out. This sample has roughly 420,000 clones; around 87% occur once, and the top ten carry about 0.89%. The sequenced material came from PBMCs or T cells enriched from blood (not recorded which). The receptor source for this set is a woman aged 25 to 39 with acute COVID-19.

This rearrangement joins TRBV7-9 to TRBJ1-2, with 8 bases aligning to TRBD1. CDR1 and CDR2 from the germline V gene are SEHNR and FQNEAQ (reference sequence). CDR3 size: 16 residues. V lost 5 bases, J lost 0 bases, and 8 bases stayed unmatched. CDR3 residues: CASSIWAGGTNYGYTF. CDR3 bases: TGTGCCAGCAGCATTTGGGCAGGGGGCACTAACTATGGCTACACCTTC.

The CDR3 sequence: CASTRTGGEQPQHF. CDR3 nucleotides: TGTGCCAGCACCCGGACAGGGGGCGAGCAGCCCCAGCATTTT. This sequence joins TRBV27 and TRBJ1-5, with TRBD1 matching over 11 bases. Germline V gives CDR1 MNHEY, CDR2 SMNVEV (reference sequence). This CDR3 spans 14 amino acids. Trimming at V came to 7 bases and at J to 7 bases, leaving 6 bases not matched to a gene.

The V call is TRBV7-8, the J call TRBJ1-5; no clear D. Between the trimmed V and J ends, which lost 1 base and 0 bases, there was a span of 7 bases. The CDR3 length is 15 residues. The V gene's germline CDR1 is SGHVS and CDR2 FQNEAQ. As DNA, the CDR3 is TGTGCCAGCAGCTTAGTAGTCTCTAGCAATCAGCCCCAGCATTTT. This sequence encodes CASSLVVSSNQPQHF. The entire variable domain, with the rest obtained from reference TRBV7-8 and TRBJ1-5, is as follows: GAGVSQSPRYKVAKRGQDVALRCDPISGHVSLFWYQQALGQGPEFLTYFQNEAQLDKSGLPSDRFFAERPEGSVSTLKIQRTQQEDSAVYLCASSLVVSSNQPQHFGDGTRLSIL.

J is TRBJ2-5 and V is TRBV28, with TRBD2 as a possible D gene (5 bases). Germline V gives CDR1 MDHEN, CDR2 SYDVKM. The ends were cut back, 2 bases at V and 4 bases at J, with 14 bases in the middle. The CDR3 sequence is 15 residues long. CDR3 protein: CASSLTGFGTETQYF. The CDR3 nucleotides are TGTGCCAGCAGTTTAACGGGGTTTGGTACAGAGACCCAGTACTTC.

The rearrangement joins TRBV6-5 to TRBJ1-5; 9 nucleotides agree with TRBD1. The CDR3 covers 14 residues. The J segment lost 4 bases and the V segment lost 10 bases, leaving 8 bases of the junction unmatched. Germline CDR1 and CDR2: MNHEY and SVGAGI. The CDR3 DNA reads as TGTGCCACCCGATGGGGACAGGGAAATCAGCCCCAGCATTTT. Protein sequence: CATRWGQGNQPQHF.